This is a list of T cell receptor beta chains from one sample in a study of Graves' ophthalmopathy and Graves' hyperthyroidism. Each CDR3 protein is one row after TCRdb ran MiXCR on the multiplex PCR reads. The table shows hundreds of thousands of distinct CDR3 sequences, with 22% occurring only once. Sequencing was performed on peripheral blood. These receptors all come from a woman under 30 with stable Graves' hyperthyroidism. Some clones in this sample may be carry-over from other donors' samples. Both conserved end residues are part of each CDR3. The order of the fields is J gene, V gene, clone size, D gene, CDR3 protein, CDR3 DNA. D genes are given only for firm matches. Expanded clones get a size class; other rows say once, few or many, or leave the size out.

j_gene: TRBJ2-5
v_gene: TRBV15
abundance: -
d_gene: -
CDR3aa: CATSSLGETQYF
CDR3nt: TGTGCCACCAGCAGCTTGGGGGAGACCCAGTACTTC

j_gene: TRBJ1-5
v_gene: TRBV2
abundance: -
d_gene: TRBD1
CDR3aa: CASRPGQGRPQHF
CDR3nt: TGTGCCAGCAGACCGGGACAGGGCCGGCCCCAGCATTTT

j_gene: TRBJ2-7
v_gene: TRBV27
abundance: many
d_gene: TRBD2
CDR3aa: CASSLRGPGTSSYEQYF
CDR3nt: TGTGCCAGCAGTTTAAGGGGACCCGGGACTAGCAGCTACGAGCAGTACTTC

j_gene: TRBJ2-2
v_gene: TRBV28
abundance: -
d_gene: TRBD1
CDR3aa: CASSSPLGQGSTGELFF
CDR3nt: TGTGCCAGCAGTTCCCCGCTGGGACAGGGCAGCACCGGGGAGCTGTTTTTT

j_gene: TRBJ2-2
v_gene: TRBV12-3/TRBV12-4
abundance: many
d_gene: TRBD1
CDR3aa: CASSMEQGIGELFF
CDR3nt: TGTGCCAGCAGCATGGAACAGGGGATTGGGGAGCTGTTTTTT

j_gene: TRBJ2-7
v_gene: TRBV30
abundance: few
d_gene: TRBD2
CDR3aa: CAWSVGMAGGYEQYF
CDR3nt: TGTGCCTGGAGTGTAGGAATGGCGGGGGGCTACGAGCAGTACTTC

j_gene: TRBJ2-5
v_gene: TRBV4-1
abundance: many
d_gene: -
CDR3aa: CASSQTSSVPRETQYF
CDR3nt: TGCGCCAGCAGCCAGACATCCAGCGTCCCCCGGGAGACCCAGTACTTC

j_gene: TRBJ1-2
v_gene: TRBV28
abundance: -
d_gene: TRBD1
CDR3aa: CASSQGQGAGGYTF
CDR3nt: TGTGCCAGCAGTCAGGGACAGGGGGCTGGTGGCTACACCTTC

j_gene: TRBJ2-3
v_gene: TRBV30
abundance: -
d_gene: -
CDR3aa: CAWSVGQVEDTQYF
CDR3nt: TGTGCCTGGAGTGTGGGTCAGGTCGAGGATACGCAGTATTTT

j_gene: TRBJ1-6
v_gene: TRBV6-2/TRBV6-3
abundance: many
d_gene: -
CDR3aa: CASSYSPAADNSPLHF
CDR3nt: TGTGCCAGCAGTTACTCCCCGGCCGCAGATAATTCACCCCTCCACTTT

j_gene: TRBJ2-5
v_gene: TRBV12-3/TRBV12-4
abundance: many
d_gene: TRBD2
CDR3aa: CASSLGPSGEETQYF
CDR3nt: TGTGCCAGCAGTTTAGGGCCTAGCGGGGAAGAGACCCAGTACTTC

j_gene: TRBJ2-5
v_gene: TRBV28
abundance: many
d_gene: -
CDR3aa: CASSLPFAGSPKETQYF
CDR3nt: TGTGCCAGCAGTTTACCCTTCGCAGGGTCCCCTAAAGAGACCCAGTACTTC

j_gene: TRBJ2-7
v_gene: TRBV20-1
abundance: -
d_gene: TRBD1
CDR3aa: CRATGDRGDEQYF
CDR3nt: TGCAGGGCCACTGGGGACAGGGGGGACGAGCAGTACTTC

j_gene: TRBJ1-1
v_gene: TRBV5-1
abundance: -
d_gene: -
CDR3aa: CASGPGGGTEAFF
CDR3nt: TGCGCCAGCGGACCGGGGGGTGGGACTGAAGCTTTCTTT

j_gene: TRBJ2-7
v_gene: TRBV7-2
abundance: many
d_gene: -
CDR3aa: CASSFSREREQYF
CDR3nt: TGTGCCAGCAGCTTTTCTAGGGAACGCGAGCAGTACTTC

j_gene: TRBJ1-6
v_gene: TRBV14
abundance: many
d_gene: -
CDR3aa: CASSVRTATNSPLHF
CDR3nt: TGTGCCAGCAGCGTACGGACAGCAACTAATTCACCCCTCCACTTT

j_gene: TRBJ1-1
v_gene: TRBV6-1
abundance: many
d_gene: -
CDR3aa: CASSQAGAANTEAFF
CDR3nt: TGTGCCAGCAGTCAGGCTGGGGCGGCAAACACTGAAGCTTTCTTT

j_gene: TRBJ2-7
v_gene: TRBV18
abundance: many
d_gene: -
CDR3aa: CASSPTSPGEQYF
CDR3nt: TGTGCCAGCTCACCAACCTCTCCCGGGGAGCAGTACTTC

j_gene: TRBJ2-3
v_gene: TRBV5-1
abundance: once
d_gene: -
CDR3aa: CASSLALAESPSTDTQYF
CDR3nt: TGCGCCAGCAGCTTGGCATTAGCGGAGTCCCCGAGCACAGATACGCAGTATTTT

j_gene: TRBJ1-2
v_gene: TRBV5-1
abundance: many
d_gene: -
CDR3aa: CASSFWGDYGYTF
CDR3nt: TGCGCCAGCAGCTTTTGGGGGGACTATGGCTACACCTTC

j_gene: TRBJ1-1
v_gene: TRBV5-1
abundance: many
d_gene: -
CDR3aa: CASSLAPQAANTEAFF
CDR3nt: TGCGCCAGCAGCTTGGCCCCACAGGCGGCCAACACTGAAGCTTTCTTT

j_gene: TRBJ2-5
v_gene: TRBV12-3/TRBV12-4
abundance: -
d_gene: -
CDR3aa: CASRPQGSGTQYF
CDR3nt: TGTGCCAGCAGACCACAGGGAAGCGGGACCCAGTACTTC

j_gene: TRBJ2-5
v_gene: TRBV20-1
abundance: many
d_gene: -
CDR3aa: CSAVLTAIETQYF
CDR3nt: TGCAGTGCCGTCCTCACCGCGATAGAGACCCAGTACTTC

j_gene: TRBJ1-1
v_gene: TRBV2
abundance: many
d_gene: -
CDR3aa: CASSPHGPGLNTEAFF
CDR3nt: TGTGCCAGCAGTCCTCACGGGCCAGGGCTGAACACTGAAGCTTTCTTT

j_gene: TRBJ1-1
v_gene: TRBV19
abundance: -
d_gene: TRBD1
CDR3aa: CASSRLQGISSIRAFF
CDR3nt: TGTGCCAGTAGTAGACTACAGGGGATAAGTTCAATCAGAGCTTTCTTT

j_gene: TRBJ2-4
v_gene: TRBV6-1
abundance: -
d_gene: -
CDR3aa: CASSEASENIQYF
CDR3nt: TGTGCCAGCAGTGAAGCTAGCGAAAACATTCAGTACTTC

j_gene: TRBJ2-7
v_gene: TRBV27
abundance: -
d_gene: TRBD2
CDR3aa: CASRRSSGRTLEQYF
CDR3nt: TGTGCCAGCAGGCGTTCTAGCGGGAGGACTCTCGAGCAGTACTTC

j_gene: TRBJ2-5
v_gene: TRBV12-3/TRBV12-4
abundance: many
d_gene: TRBD1
CDR3aa: CASSFQGAEETQYF
CDR3nt: TGTGCCAGCAGTTTCCAGGGGGCGGAGGAGACCCAGTACTTC

j_gene: TRBJ2-7
v_gene: TRBV14
abundance: many
d_gene: -
CDR3aa: CASRKRGGNSYEQYF
CDR3nt: TGTGCCAGCAGGAAAAGGGGGGGGAACTCCTACGAGCAGTACTTC

j_gene: TRBJ1-6
v_gene: TRBV20-1
abundance: few
d_gene: -
CDR3aa: CSASSLITAMDSPLHF
CDR3nt: TGCAGTGCTAGCTCCCTGATTACGGCAATGGATTCACCCCTCCACTTT

j_gene: TRBJ1-2
v_gene: TRBV6-5
abundance: -
d_gene: -
CDR3aa: CASSYRPSNYGYTF
CDR3nt: TGTGCCAGCAGTTACCGACCGTCCAACTATGGCTACACCTTC

j_gene: TRBJ1-5
v_gene: TRBV20-1
abundance: many
d_gene: TRBD1
CDR3aa: CSVLRQGDQPQHF
CDR3nt: TGCAGTGTCTTAAGACAGGGGGATCAGCCCCAGCATTTT

j_gene: TRBJ1-2
v_gene: TRBV28
abundance: -
d_gene: TRBD1
CDR3aa: CASSLPTGRQRGYTF
CDR3nt: TGTGCCAGCAGTCTCCCGACAGGGAGACAAAGAGGCTACACCTTC

j_gene: TRBJ2-7
v_gene: TRBV20-1
abundance: many
d_gene: TRBD1
CDR3aa: CSAGGQLYEQYF
CDR3nt: TGCAGTGCTGGGGGACAGCTTTACGAGCAGTACTTC

j_gene: TRBJ2-7
v_gene: TRBV6-1
abundance: -
d_gene: -
CDR3aa: CASSGDSPEQYF
CDR3nt: TGTGCCAGCAGCGGAGACAGCCCCGAGCAGTACTTC

j_gene: TRBJ2-5
v_gene: TRBV29-1
abundance: -
d_gene: TRBD1
CDR3aa: CSLGTGTETQYF
CDR3nt: TGCAGCCTCGGGACAGGGACAGAGACCCAGTACTTC

j_gene: TRBJ1-2
v_gene: TRBV6-5
abundance: -
d_gene: -
CDR3aa: CASSYLPGTRGYTF
CDR3nt: TGTGCCAGCAGTTACCTTCCCGGGACAAGGGGCTACACCTTC

j_gene: TRBJ1-5
v_gene: TRBV19
abundance: few
d_gene: -
CDR3aa: CASMFSGLLNQPQHF
CDR3nt: TGTGCCAGTATGTTTTCAGGGCTTTTAAATCAGCCCCAGCATTTT

j_gene: TRBJ2-5
v_gene: TRBV5-1
abundance: many
d_gene: -
CDR3aa: CASSLTGRQETQYF
CDR3nt: TGCGCCAGCAGCTTGACAGGCCGACAAGAGACCCAGTACTTC

j_gene: TRBJ1-5
v_gene: TRBV12-3/TRBV12-4
abundance: few
d_gene: -
CDR3aa: CACSLGQSQPQHF
CDR3nt: TGTGCCTGCAGCCTCGGGCAGTCCCAGCCCCAGCATTTT

j_gene: TRBJ2-5
v_gene: TRBV7-2
abundance: many
d_gene: -
CDR3aa: CASSLAGKDQYF
CDR3nt: TGTGCCAGCAGCTTAGCGGGGAAAGACCAGTACTTC

j_gene: TRBJ1-5
v_gene: TRBV24-1
abundance: many
d_gene: -
CDR3aa: CATSGLEVGQPQHF
CDR3nt: TGTGCCACCAGTGGTCTTGAGGTTGGGCAGCCCCAGCATTTT

j_gene: TRBJ1-2
v_gene: TRBV28
abundance: many
d_gene: -
CDR3aa: CASSLWAWGAGGYTF
CDR3nt: TGTGCCAGCAGTTTATGGGCCTGGGGCGCGGGAGGCTACACCTTC

j_gene: TRBJ1-1
v_gene: TRBV30
abundance: many
d_gene: -
CDR3aa: CAWSNGMNTEAFF
CDR3nt: TGTGCCTGGAGTAATGGTATGAACACTGAAGCTTTCTTT

j_gene: TRBJ2-2
v_gene: TRBV12-3/TRBV12-4
abundance: once
d_gene: TRBD1
CDR3aa: CASRADRDTGELFF
CDR3nt: TGTGCCAGCAGAGCGGACAGGGACACCGGGGAGCTGTTTTTT

j_gene: TRBJ1-3
v_gene: TRBV20-1
abundance: -
d_gene: -
CDR3aa: CSPGDPTGNTIYF
CDR3nt: TGCTCCCCCGGTGATCCCACTGGAAACACCATATATTTT

j_gene: TRBJ2-7
v_gene: TRBV7-9
abundance: many
d_gene: -
CDR3aa: CASSVQGGHEQYF
CDR3nt: TGTGCCAGCAGCGTCCAGGGCGGCCACGAGCAGTACTTC

j_gene: TRBJ1-5
v_gene: TRBV6-5
abundance: many
d_gene: TRBD1
CDR3aa: CASSSGTGDSDQPQHF
CDR3nt: TGTGCCAGCAGTTCGGGGACAGGGGACAGCGATCAGCCCCAGCATTTT

j_gene: TRBJ1-2
v_gene: TRBV12-3/TRBV12-4
abundance: many
d_gene: -
CDR3aa: CASSSGDTAGYGYTF
CDR3nt: TGTGCCAGCAGTTCAGGGGACACCGCTGGTTATGGCTACACCTTC

j_gene: TRBJ1-1
v_gene: TRBV6-1
abundance: many
d_gene: -
CDR3aa: CASSEVLAGRGDTEAFF
CDR3nt: TGTGCCAGCAGTGAAGTATTAGCCGGGCGAGGGGACACTGAAGCTTTCTTT

j_gene: TRBJ1-1
v_gene: TRBV27
abundance: -
d_gene: -
CDR3aa: CASSSKMWGMNTEAFF
CDR3nt: TGTGCCAGCAGTTCCAAGATGTGGGGTATGAACACTGAAGCTTTCTTT

j_gene: TRBJ1-2
v_gene: TRBV12-3/TRBV12-4
abundance: many
d_gene: -
CDR3aa: CASSSIKGRNNYGYTF
CDR3nt: TGTGCCAGCAGTTCCATAAAAGGACGGAATAACTATGGCTACACCTTC

j_gene: TRBJ1-1
v_gene: TRBV12-3/TRBV12-4
abundance: many
d_gene: -
CDR3aa: CASSLTADTEAFF
CDR3nt: TGTGCCAGCAGTTTGACAGCGGACACTGAAGCTTTCTTT

j_gene: TRBJ2-4
v_gene: TRBV11-2
abundance: many
d_gene: -
CDR3aa: CASSLLRRGAKNIQYF
CDR3nt: TGTGCCAGCAGCTTACTGAGAAGGGGAGCCAAAAACATTCAGTACTTC

j_gene: TRBJ2-7
v_gene: TRBV14
abundance: many
d_gene: TRBD2
CDR3aa: CASSQRGLAGPDEQYF
CDR3nt: TGTGCCAGCAGCCAGAGGGGACTAGCGGGACCAGACGAGCAGTACTTC

j_gene: TRBJ1-2
v_gene: TRBV6-1
abundance: few
d_gene: -
CDR3aa: CASSTGFKGYGYTF
CDR3nt: TGTGCCAGCAGTACGGGCTTCAAGGGCTATGGCTACACCTTC

j_gene: TRBJ1-2
v_gene: TRBV6-5
abundance: many
d_gene: -
CDR3aa: CASNPGRDYGYTF
CDR3nt: TGTGCCAGCAACCCGGGACGGGACTATGGCTACACCTTC